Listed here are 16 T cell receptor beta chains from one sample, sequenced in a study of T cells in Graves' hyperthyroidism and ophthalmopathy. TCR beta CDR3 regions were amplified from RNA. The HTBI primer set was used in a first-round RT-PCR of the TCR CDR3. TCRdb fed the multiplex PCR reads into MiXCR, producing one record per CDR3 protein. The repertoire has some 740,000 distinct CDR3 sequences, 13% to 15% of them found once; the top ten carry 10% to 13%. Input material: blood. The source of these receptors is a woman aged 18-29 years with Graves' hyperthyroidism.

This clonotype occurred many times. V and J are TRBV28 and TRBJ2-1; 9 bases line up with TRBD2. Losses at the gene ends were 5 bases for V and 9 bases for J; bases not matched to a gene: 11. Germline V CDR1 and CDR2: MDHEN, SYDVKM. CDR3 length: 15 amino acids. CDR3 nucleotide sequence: TGTGCCAGCAGTCCCTTGACTAGCGGTAAGGTTGAGCAGTTCTTC. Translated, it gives CASSPLTSGKVEQFF. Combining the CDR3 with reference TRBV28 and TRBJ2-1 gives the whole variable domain DVKVTQSSRYLVKRTGEKVFLECVQDMDHENMFWYRQDPGLGLRLIYFSYDVKMKEKGDIPEGYSVSREKKERFSLILESASTNQTSMYLCASSPLTSGKVEQFFGPGTRLTVL.

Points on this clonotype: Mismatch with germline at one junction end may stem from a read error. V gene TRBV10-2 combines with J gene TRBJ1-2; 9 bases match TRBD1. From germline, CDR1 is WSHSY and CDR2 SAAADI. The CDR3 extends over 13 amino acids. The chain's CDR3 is CASSESFTGGLAF. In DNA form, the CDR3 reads TGCGCCAGCAGTGAGTCCTTCACAGGGGGCCTGGCCTTC.

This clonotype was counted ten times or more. The CDR3 DNA is TGTGCCAGCAGCCCTTACGACATGAGCTCCTACAATGAGCAGTTCTTC. Translation gives CASSPYDMSSYNEQFF. The rearrangement links TRBV7-3 to TRBJ2-1; D uncertain. Germline loops: CDR1 SGHTA, CDR2 FQGTGA. There are 16 residues in the CDR3. Between the trimmed V and J ends, which lost 5 bases and 0 bases, there was a span of 14 bases.

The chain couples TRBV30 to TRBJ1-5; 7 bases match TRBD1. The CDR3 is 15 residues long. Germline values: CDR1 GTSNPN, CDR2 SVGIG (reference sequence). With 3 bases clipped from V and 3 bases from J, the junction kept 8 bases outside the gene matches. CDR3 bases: TGTGCCTGGAGCCCCGGAGGGACAGACAATCAGCCCCAGCATTTT. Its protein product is CAWSPGGTDNQPQHF.

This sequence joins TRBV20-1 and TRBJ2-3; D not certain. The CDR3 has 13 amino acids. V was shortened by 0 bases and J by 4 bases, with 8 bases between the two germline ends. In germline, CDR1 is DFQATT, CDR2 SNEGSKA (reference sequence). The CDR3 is CSARDPLADTQYF. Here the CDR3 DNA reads TGCAGTGCTAGAGACCCCTTAGCAGATACGCAGTATTTT.

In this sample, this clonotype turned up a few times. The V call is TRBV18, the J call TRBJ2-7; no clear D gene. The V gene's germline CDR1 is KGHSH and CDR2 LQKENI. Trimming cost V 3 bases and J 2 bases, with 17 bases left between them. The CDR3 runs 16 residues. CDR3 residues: CASSPNLRTDPYEQYF. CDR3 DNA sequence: TGTGCCAGCTCACCGAATTTAAGGACGGACCCCTACGAGCAGTACTTC.

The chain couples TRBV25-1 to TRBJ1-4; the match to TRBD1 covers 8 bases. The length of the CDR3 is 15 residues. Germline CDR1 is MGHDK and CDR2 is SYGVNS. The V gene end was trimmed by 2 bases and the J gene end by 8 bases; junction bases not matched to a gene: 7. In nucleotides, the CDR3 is TGTGCCAGCAGTGAAAAAGGACAGGGAGAGGAAAAACTGTTTTTT. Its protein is CASSEKGQGEEKLFF.

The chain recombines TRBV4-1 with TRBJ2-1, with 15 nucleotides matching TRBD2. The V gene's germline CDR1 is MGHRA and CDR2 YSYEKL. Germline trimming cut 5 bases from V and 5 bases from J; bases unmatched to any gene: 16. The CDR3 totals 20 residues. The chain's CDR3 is CASSSPGLAGGPTYDNEQFF. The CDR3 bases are TGCGCCAGCAGCTCCCCCGGACTAGCGGGAGGGCCAACCTACGACAATGAGCAGTTCTTC.

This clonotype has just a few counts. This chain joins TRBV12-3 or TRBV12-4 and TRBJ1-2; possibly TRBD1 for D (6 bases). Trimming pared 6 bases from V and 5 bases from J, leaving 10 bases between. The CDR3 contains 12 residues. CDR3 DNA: TGTGCCAGCAGCCAGGGGCAGTATGGCTACACCTTC. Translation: CASSQGQYGYTF.

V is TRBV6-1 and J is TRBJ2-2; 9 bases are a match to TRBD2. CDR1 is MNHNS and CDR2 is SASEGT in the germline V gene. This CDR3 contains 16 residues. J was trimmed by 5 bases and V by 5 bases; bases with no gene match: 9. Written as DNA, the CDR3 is TGTGCCAGCAGTCCGATGGGACTAGCCGAGACCGGGGAGCTGTTTTTT. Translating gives CASSPMGLAETGELFF.

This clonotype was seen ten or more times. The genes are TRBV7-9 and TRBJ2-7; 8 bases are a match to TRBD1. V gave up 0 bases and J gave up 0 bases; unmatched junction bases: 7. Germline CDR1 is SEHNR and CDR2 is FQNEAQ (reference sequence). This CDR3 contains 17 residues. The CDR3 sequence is CASSLARRTGNSYEQYF. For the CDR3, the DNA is TGTGCCAGCAGCTTAGCGCGTAGGACAGGGAACTCCTACGAGCAGTACTTC.

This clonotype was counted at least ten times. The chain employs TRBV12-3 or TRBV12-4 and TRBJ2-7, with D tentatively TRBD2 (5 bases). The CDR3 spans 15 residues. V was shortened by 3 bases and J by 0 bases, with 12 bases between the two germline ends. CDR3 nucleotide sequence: TGTGCCAGCAGTTTCCGGACTGTGCACTCCTACGAGCAGTACTTC. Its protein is CASSFRTVHSYEQYF.

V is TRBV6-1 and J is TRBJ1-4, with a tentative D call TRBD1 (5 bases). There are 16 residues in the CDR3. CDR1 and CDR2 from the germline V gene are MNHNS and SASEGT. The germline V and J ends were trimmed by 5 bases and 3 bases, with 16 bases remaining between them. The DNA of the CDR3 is TGTGCCAGCAGTTATTGGTCAGGGTGGTCTAATGAAAAACTGTTTTTT. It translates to CASSYWSGWSNEKLFF.

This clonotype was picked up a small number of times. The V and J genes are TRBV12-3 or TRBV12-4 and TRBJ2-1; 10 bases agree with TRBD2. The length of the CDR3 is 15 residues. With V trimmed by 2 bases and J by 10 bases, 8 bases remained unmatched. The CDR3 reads CASSLTLAGASEQFF. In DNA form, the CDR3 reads TGTGCCAGCAGTTTAACTCTAGCGGGAGCATCCGAGCAGTTCTTC.

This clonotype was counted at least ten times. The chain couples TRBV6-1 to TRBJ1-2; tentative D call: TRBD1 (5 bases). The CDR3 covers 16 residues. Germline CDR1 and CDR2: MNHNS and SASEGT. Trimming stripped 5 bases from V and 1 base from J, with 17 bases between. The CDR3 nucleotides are TGTGCCAGCAGTCCGCCGGCAGGGCGATTTAACTATGGCTACACCTTC. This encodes CASSPPAGRFNYGYTF.

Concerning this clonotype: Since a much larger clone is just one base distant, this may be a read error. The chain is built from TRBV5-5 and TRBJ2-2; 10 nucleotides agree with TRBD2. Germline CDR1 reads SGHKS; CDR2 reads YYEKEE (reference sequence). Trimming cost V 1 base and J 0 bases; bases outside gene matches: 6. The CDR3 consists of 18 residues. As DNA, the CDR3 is TGTGCCAGCAGCTTGTCCCTAGCGGGAGACTCGAACACCGGGGAGCTGTTTTTT. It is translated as CASSLSLAGDSNTGELFF.